Below, 21 T cell receptor beta chains from the same sample are listed, as sequenced in a study of T cell responses to AZD1222 COVID-19 vaccine. Profiling relied on immunoSEQ multiplex PCR, and the TCRdb table lists in-frame clones only, not all of them. This sample has 150,000 to 200,000 clones; roughly nine tenths occur once, and the top ten carry under 2%. This sample comprised peripheral blood, obtained on day 0 of AZD1222 vaccination. These receptors were obtained from an adult in good health.

V is TRBV5-1 and J is TRBJ2-7; TRBD2 is a possible D gene (6 bases). Germline V gene data show CDR1 as SGHRS and CDR2 as YFSETQ. CDR3 length equals 15 residues. V lost 5 bases to trimming and J lost 3 bases, with 18 bases between them. DNA of the CDR3: TGCGCCAGCAGAGCGGAGCCGGGAGTGGGCTACGAGCAGTACTTC. Translation gives CASRAEPGVGYEQYF.

This clone came up once. The chain joins TRBV24-1 to TRBJ1-2; D unresolved. The CDR3 covers 15 residues. In germline, CDR1 is KGHDR, CDR2 SFDVKD. The V and J ends lost 4 bases and 0 bases respectively, with 11 bases between them. The CDR3 region is CATSDPTSSNYGYTF. The CDR3 DNA sequence: TGTGCCACCAGTGACCCGACATCTTCTAACTATGGCTACACCTTC.

The J gene is TRBJ2-1, the V gene TRBV7-9; D may be TRBD2 (5 bases). This CDR3 region has 16 residues. The V gene's germline CDR1 is SEHNR and CDR2 FQNEAQ (reference sequence). V lost 7 bases and J lost 5, with 21 bases in between. This CDR3 reads CASTFEGRAGNNEQFF. The CDR3 bases are TGTGCCAGCACCTTTGAGGGCCGGGCCGGGAACAATGAGCAGTTCTTC. Full variable domain (missing parts from reference TRBV7-9 and TRBJ2-1): DTGVSQNPRHKITKRGQNVTFRCDPISEHNRLYWYRQTLGQGPEFLTYFQNEAQLEKSRLLSDRFSAERPKGSFSTLEIQRTEQGDSAMYLCASTFEGRAGNNEQFFGPGTRLTVL.

V is TRBV9 and J is TRBJ2-7; the D gene is possibly TRBD2 (6 bases). With 0 bases removed from V and 3 bases from J, the gap between germline ends came to 13 bases. Germline V gives CDR1 SGDLS, CDR2 YYNGEE. The CDR3 is 15 amino acids. CDR3 in DNA: TGTGCCAGCAGCGTAGATCCGGGAGAAAGCTACGAGCAGTACTTC. It is translated as CASSVDPGESYEQYF.

This clone was detected once. The V gene is TRBV7-2, the J gene TRBJ1-4; maybe TRBD1 (5 bases). Germline CDR1 is SGHTA and CDR2 is FQGNSA. Trimming stripped 1 base from V and 7 bases from J, with 16 bases between. This CDR3 has 16 amino acids. CDR3 DNA sequence: TGTGCCAGCAGCTTAGGATCTATCGTGGGGCTTGAAAAACTGTTTTTT. Translation gives CASSLGSIVGLEKLFF.

The chain recombines TRBV6-1 with TRBJ2-6; D remains unclear. V was trimmed by 1 base and J by 4 bases, leaving 20 bases between them. Germline CDR1 reads MNHNS; CDR2 reads SASEGT. The CDR3 is made up of 19 amino acids. This chain's CDR3 is CASSEDSSRPNTGANVLTF. The CDR3 DNA follows: TGTGCCAGCAGTGAAGACAGCTCCCGTCCGAATACCGGGGCCAACGTCCTGACTTTC.

This chain connects TRBV3-1 (or the pseudogene TRBV3-2) to TRBJ1-6; D gene ambiguous. Trimming removed 3 bases from V and 6 bases from J, with 12 bases in between. The CDR3 extends over 15 amino acids. The germline V gene has CDR1 LGHDT and CDR2 YNNKEL (reference sequence). CDR3 in amino acids: CASSQSNTFNSPLHF. As DNA, the CDR3 is TGTGCCAGCAGCCAGAGCAACACCTTTAATTCACCCCTCCACTTT.

The chain joins TRBV3-1 (or the pseudogene TRBV3-2) to TRBJ2-1; D gene ambiguous. The CDR3 spans 14 residues. The ends were cut back, 1 base at V and 7 bases at J, with 11 bases in the middle. CDR1 LGHDT and CDR2 YNNKEL come from the germline V gene (reference sequence). In nucleotides, the CDR3 is TGTGCCAGCAGCCAAGTTGGTCCAAGGAATGAGCAGTTCTTC. It specifies CASSQVGPRNEQFF.

The chain joins TRBV24-1 to TRBJ2-5, with D possibly being TRBD1 (6 bases). V lost 4 bases to trimming and J lost 2 bases, with 16 bases between them. The CDR3 consists of 16 residues. The V gene's germline CDR1 is KGHDR and CDR2 SFDVKD. The CDR3 DNA reads as TGTGCCACCAGTGACCCGCGGCCGGGACAACAAGAGACCCAGTACTTC. The encoded protein is CATSDPRPGQQETQYF.

The chain is built from TRBV4-1 and TRBJ1-2, with TRBD1 as a possible D gene (6 bases). Germline values: CDR1 MGHRA, CDR2 YSYEKL. The CDR3 sequence is 15 residues long. Between the trimmed V and J ends, which lost 1 base and 4 bases, there was a span of 13 bases. The CDR3 is CASSQVTGTAYGYTF. CDR3 sequence (DNA): TGCGCCAGCAGCCAAGTTACAGGGACCGCCTATGGCTACACCTTC.

This sequence joins TRBV6-2 or TRBV6-3 and TRBJ2-3; tentatively, D is TRBD1 or TRBD2 (6 bases each). Germline CDR1 reads MNHEY; CDR2 reads SVGEGT. The CDR3 sequence is 16 residues long. The ends were cut back, 2 bases at V and 2 bases at J, with 14 bases in the middle. CDR3 amino acids: CASSYPTGAPTDTQYF. CDR3 DNA: TGTGCCAGCAGTTACCCCACGGGGGCCCCCACAGATACGCAGTATTTT.

This clone has only a few counts. This chain uses TRBV28 with TRBJ2-6, with unresolved D. CDR1 is MDHEN, CDR2 SYDVKM, per germline. The CDR3 sequence is 15 residues long. V shed 6 bases and J shed 0 bases, with 9 bases lying between them. CDR3 sequence reads: CASRSGFSGANVLTF. Written as DNA, the CDR3 is TGTGCCAGCAGGTCGGGTTTCTCTGGGGCCAACGTCCTGACTTTC.

The chain has TRBV9 and TRBJ2-7, with TRBD2 matching over 9 bases. The trim removed 7 bases at V and 2 bases at J, leaving 7 bases unmatched. Germline CDR1 and CDR2: SGDLS and YYNGEE. The CDR3 consists of 14 residues. This CDR3 is CASGPSGAPYEQYF. The CDR3 DNA reads as TGTGCCAGCGGCCCTAGCGGGGCCCCCTACGAGCAGTACTTC.

J is TRBJ2-5 and V is TRBV4-1; 7 bases map to TRBD2. Germline values: CDR1 MGHRA, CDR2 YSYEKL. This CDR3 has 16 amino acids. V shed 1 base, J shed 4 bases, and the junction held 9 bases outside the gene matches. CDR3 DNA sequence: TGCGCCAGCAGCCAAGTTAGGCGCGGGGGAGGAGAGACCCAGTACTTC. It translates to CASSQVRRGGGETQYF.

This clone came up once. J is TRBJ1-2 and V is TRBV28; the match to TRBD1 covers 8 bases. V lost 6 bases and J lost 5; bases outside the gene matches: 8. Germline V lookup: CDR1 MDHEN, CDR2 SYDVKM. This CDR3 has 14 residues. CDR3 sequence (DNA): TGTGCCAGCAGCCAACAGGGGGTTGAATATGGCTACACCTTC. Protein product: CASSQQGVEYGYTF.

The chain is built from TRBV11-2 and TRBJ2-2; 7 bases fit TRBD2. The length of the CDR3 is 15 residues. Germline values: CDR1 SGHAT, CDR2 FQNNGV. V shed 4 bases, J shed 5 bases, and the junction held 7 bases outside the gene matches. The CDR3 nucleotides are TGTGCCAGCAGCTCCTCGGGAGGCGAGACCGGGGAGCTGTTTTTT. Its translation is CASSSSGGETGELFF.

This clone was seen only once. The chain links TRBV6-5 to TRBJ1-1; 10 nucleotides agree with TRBD1. After removal of 7 bases from V and 0 bases from J, the junction contained 5 bases not matched to a gene. Germline V lookup: CDR1 MNHEY, CDR2 SVGAGI. This CDR3 contains 15 residues. The CDR3 bases are TGTGCCAGCATTATGGACAGGGGGATGAACACTGAAGCTTTCTTT. Translation gives CASIMDRGMNTEAFF.

V usage is TRBV6-1 and J usage is TRBJ1-1, with 7 bases identical to TRBD1. The germline V gene encodes CDR1 MNHNS and CDR2 SASEGT. The CDR3 is 15 residues long. The V and J ends lost 2 bases and 3 bases, in that order; junction bases with no gene match: 6. CDR3 region: CASSEQGGFYTEAFF. CDR3 coding DNA: TGTGCCAGCAGTGAACAAGGGGGCTTTTACACTGAAGCTTTCTTT.

This sequence joins TRBV12-3 or TRBV12-4 and TRBJ1-1, with unresolved D. V gave up 8 bases and J gave up 3 bases, with 7 bases separating them. The CDR3 runs to 11 residues. In DNA, the CDR3 is TGTGCCAGCGGTGGTTACACTGAAGCTTTCTTT. This translates into CASGGYTEAFF.

V usage is TRBV18 and J usage is TRBJ1-3; tentatively, D is TRBD1 (5 bases). Germline V gene data show CDR1 as KGHSH and CDR2 as LQKENI. The CDR3 has 14 residues. V lost 3 bases to trimming and J lost 4 bases, with 10 bases between them. The CDR3 region has the DNA TGTGCCAGCTCACCGGGGGACTCGGGAAACACCATATATTTT. It codes for CASSPGDSGNTIYF.

The chain joins TRBV9 to TRBJ1-2, with unresolved D. Trimming removed 3 bases at V and 8 bases at J, with 17 bases between. This CDR3 comprises 14 residues. The germline CDR1 and CDR2 sequences are SGDLS and YYNGEE. CDR3 sequence (DNA): TGTGCCAGCAGCGGGGGATGGGCACTGAGCGGCTACACCTTC. Its protein product is CASSGGWALSGYTF.